This TCR beta chain was documented in a study of identical twins. Each CDR3 protein gets one entry after TCRdb re-called the 5' RACE reads with MiXCR. The data contain about 520,000 distinct CDR3 sequences, approximately 22% of them singletons. Between the trimmed V and J ends, which lost 1 base and 3 bases, there was a span of 24 bases. Germline V gene data show CDR1 as SGHAT and CDR2 as FQDESV (reference sequence). The CDR3 has 19 amino acids. These data also featured in a second study, about T cells expressing NK-cell markers.

Sequencing was performed on CD4+ T cells sorted from blood. V and J are TRBV11-1 and TRBJ2-5; tentative D call: TRBD1 (6 bases). The receptor was derived from a woman younger than 30 in good health. The DNA for the CDR3 is TGTGCCAGCAGCTTAGGAACCGGCTCAGGAAACAGGGCAAAAGAGACCCAGTACTTC. As protein: CASSLGTGSGNRAKETQYF.